The next 12 T cell receptor beta chains were all read from a single sample in a study of memory CD4+ T cells and cytomegalovirus serostatus. The assay was immunoSEQ multiplex PCR, and TCRdb's table has in-frame clones only and misses some. Of 40,000 to 55,000 clones listed, 82% are singletons. Single viable CD3+CD4+CD8-CD45RO+ cells were sorted as the memory CD4+ T cells. The sample taken for sequencing was memory CD4+ T cells from blood. Every receptor here comes from an adult in good health and CMV-seronegative.

The sample holds a few counts of this clone. The rearrangement joins TRBV27 to TRBJ1-5, with a weak D call TRBD1 (5 bases). V was cut by 9 bases and J by 11 bases, with 8 bases left in between. Germline assignment: CDR1 MNHEY and CDR2 SMNVEV (reference sequence). The CDR3 loop spans 9 amino acids. CDR3 amino acids: CASWGAQHF. The CDR3 region has the DNA TGTGCCAGTTGGGGGGCCCAGCATTTT.

To note about this clone: Compared with germline, one end of the junction differs, possibly owing to a read error. The chain recombines TRBV5-1 with TRBJ1-2; D not resolved. This CDR3 is 14 amino acids long. Germline V lookup: CDR1 SGHRS, CDR2 YFSETQ. CDR3 nucleotides: TGCGCCAGCAGATTGGCACGGCAGATCTATGGCTACACCTTC. This gives the protein CASRLARQIYGYTF.

The chain combines TRBV29-1 with TRBJ1-2; 9 nucleotides agree with TRBD1. V gave up 5 bases and J gave up 7 bases; unmatched junction bases: 11. Per the germline V gene, CDR1 is SQVTM and CDR2 is ANQGSEA. CDR3 length: 14 residues. This chain's CDR3 is CSVKIDRGGSGYTF. The CDR3 region has the DNA TGCAGCGTTAAGATCGACAGGGGGGGTAGTGGCTACACCTTC.

V usage is TRBV7-2 and J usage is TRBJ2-1; maybe TRBD1 (5 bases). V gave up 1 base and J gave up 4 bases, with 11 bases separating them. Germline V gene lookup returns CDR1 SGHTA and CDR2 FQGNSA. The CDR3 covers 15 residues. CDR3 loop: CASSLGQGLYNEQFF. For the CDR3, the DNA is TGTGCCAGCAGCTTAGGGCAGGGTCTATACAATGAGCAGTTCTTC.

The chain is built from TRBV19 and TRBJ2-7; possibly TRBD1 for D (7 bases). Deletions cut 7 bases from V and 6 bases from J, with 13 bases between. The CDR3 has 12 residues. Germline lookup yields CDR1 LNHDA and CDR2 SQIVND (reference sequence). The CDR3 DNA reads TGTGCCAGTAAGGCAGGGGGGAGCGAGCAGTACTTC. Translated: CASKAGGSEQYF.

This clone has only a few counts. V and J are TRBV5-1 and TRBJ2-1; D gene unclear. With 2 bases removed from V and 5 bases from J, the gap between germline ends came to 2 bases. The CDR3 loop spans 11 amino acids. Germline V gene lookup returns CDR1 SGHRS and CDR2 YFSETQ. CDR3 sequence reads: CASSFDNEQFF. CDR3 bases: TGCGCCAGCAGCTTCGACAATGAGCAGTTCTTC.

J is TRBJ1-5 and V is TRBV7-8; unclear D gene. Deletions cut 2 bases from V and 1 base from J, with 12 bases between. The CDR3 has 16 residues. The germline CDR1 and CDR2 sequences are SGHVS and FQNEAQ. For the CDR3, the DNA is TGTGCCAGCAGCTTACGCACGATGGGGAGCAATCAGCCCCAGCATTTT. It encodes CASSLRTMGSNQPQHF.

The rearrangement uses TRBV5-1 and TRBJ1-1; possible D gene TRBD1, 6 bases. V dropped 2 bases and J dropped 4 bases, with 21 bases sitting between them. The CDR3 is 17 residues long. CDR1 and CDR2 (germline): SGHRS, YFSETQ. The CDR3 sequence is CASSFGTQRGWSTEAFF. CDR3 nucleotides: TGCGCCAGCAGCTTTGGGACACAAAGGGGGTGGAGCACTGAAGCTTTCTTT.

In the case of this clone: Additional DNA sequences in this sample encode the identical CDR3. This sequence joins TRBV6-5 and TRBJ1-1; D unclear. This CDR3 spans 14 amino acids. From germline, CDR1 is MNHEY and CDR2 SVGAGI. V was shortened by 4 bases and J by 1 base, with 10 bases between the two germline ends. CDR3 nucleotide sequence: TGTGCCAGCAGTTTGGGCGGAGCGAACACTGAAGCTTTCTTT. Its translation: CASSLGGANTEAFF.

The chain joins TRBV7-9 to TRBJ1-2; 8 bases map to TRBD1. J lost 4 bases, V lost 2 bases, and 12 bases had no gene match. The CDR3 covers 17 residues. Germline V gives CDR1 SEHNR, CDR2 FQNEAQ (reference sequence). In DNA form, the CDR3 reads TGTGCCAGCAGCTTACCGCCCGGACAGGGTATTACCTATGGCTACACCTTC. It translates to CASSLPPGQGITYGYTF.

The J gene is TRBJ1-5, the V gene TRBV21-1. TRBV21-1 is given as a pseudogene. This CDR3 contains 20 residues. This CDR3 is CASSKPIRNGGGSAHSRSHF. The CDR3 DNA is TGTGCCAGCAGCAAACCCATTCGCAACGGGGGCGGATCAGCCCACTCACGGTCACATTTT.

Turning to this clone: One end of the junction does not line up with germline, which may come from a read error. The chain recombines TRBV7-7 with TRBJ2-7; D tentatively fits TRBD1 or TRBD2 (6 bases each). Germline-derived CDR1 and CDR2 are SSHAT and FNYEAQ (reference sequence). The CDR3 has 14 amino acids. The CDR3 region has the DNA TGTGCTAGCAGCTTGGACAGCGGGTCCTACGAGCAGTACTTC. It is translated as CASSLDSGSYEQYF.